This T cell receptor beta chain was documented in a study of CD8 T cells in acute hepatitis C reinfection (dated by TCRdb to the early 2020s). Study-level background: This study examined the TCRbeta repertoire of CD8+ T cells that recognize the HCV NS3-1073 epitope, both during acute infection and after viral clearance. A few spontaneous resolvers contributed paired acute and follow-up samples.

Counted from cysteine to phenylalanine, this CDR3 has 18 amino acids. CDR3 DNA is the only sequence kept; it has 54 bases, read in frame from the first base. Here V drops 11 bases and J drops 1 base, and the junction holds 14 bases not matched to any gene. From a lookup of the germline V gene, CDR1 and CDR2 are ENHRY and SYGVKD. Concerning this clone: What this receptor recognizes is not known. The sample holds no much larger clone one base away, and base qualities are not on file.

The time point label corresponds to: naive CD8 control sorted from an acute-time-point sample. Enrolled in the Montreal Hepatitis C Cohort (HEPCO) in Canada, the donors were people who inject drugs, and these donors were followed every 3 months. Acute primary HCV infection was defined by a positive HCV RNA or antibody test following a negative test within the previous 24 weeks. Surface staining used CD3, CD8 and CD45RO antibodies, with an aqua fixable dye to exclude dead cells. About six subjects who developed chronic infection, defined as HCV RNA positivity at 24 weeks, were also included in the cohort. From thawed, previously cryostored peripheral blood mononuclear cells, CD8+ T cells were purified through negative selection performed by means of the MACS CD8+ T cell Isolation Kit. Cells were sorted on a BD FACSAria II cell sorter. Genomic DNA was extracted from the FACS-sorted cells, and the TCRbeta chains were sequenced by the commercial immunoSEQ service. On the authors' methods: Repertoire data were analyzed with ImmunoSEQ Analyzer software v3.0 and R v3.5.1. Only productive rearrangements were analyzed, because any sequences with stop codons or out-of-frame rearrangements were filtered out. The sequencing provider supplied the metrics for Simpson diversity, Shannon entropy, CDR3 length and nucleotide addition. Clonotypes were categorized by frequency as dominant, sub-dominant, low or lowest abundance, and clonotypes below 0.1% were excluded from most analyses. Any CDR3 amino acid clonotype present in at least two subjects at a cumulative frequency of at least 0.5% was labeled public. In TCRdb, the immuneACCESS table is reduced to in-frame sequences with V and J assigned. These tables do not hold every clone; where another copy was compared, an unresolved V gene accounts for under half, and the others remain unexplained. The V and J calls and clone size come from that table; D and trimming were worked out from the DNA. Counted in this sample were tens of thousands of clones; approximately 90% of them appeared once. The biggest ten clones account for less than 0.6% of the sample.

Results and caveats for the whole study, not just this receptor: Some 12 public clonotypes were identified irrespective of outcome, and one of the public clonotypes used V04-02/J02-02. It was rare for CDR3 sequences to be shared with other epitopes, and exact matching may have been limited by differing sequencing approaches. All groups showed preferential use of the TRBV04 and TRBV06 gene families, a pattern that overrepresentation in the naive pool did not explain. Because bulk sequencing was performed on the TCRbeta chain only, alphabeta pairing of public clonotypes could not be determined. NS3-1073 specific cells were too rare to sort in chronically infected subjects, so no follow-up repertoires exist for those subjects. Diversity in the NS3-1073 specific repertoires was high, and no significant differences in diversity emerged among acute resolver, follow-up resolver and acute chronic samples.

Sequenced material: naive CD8+ T cells from PBMCs. The intended sense of this specimen's cell subset or site label: sorted total naive CD45RO-negative CD8+ T cells. The rearranged segments are TRBV10-3 and TRBJ2-5; 15 of the junction bases match TRBD2. This receptor was taken from a man in his thirties or forties with chronic hepatitis C. CDR3 region: CAHHSGTSGRHIQETQYF. The DNA sequence follows: TGTGCCCATCACTCCGGGACTAGCGGGAGGCACATCCAAGAGACCCAGTACTTC.